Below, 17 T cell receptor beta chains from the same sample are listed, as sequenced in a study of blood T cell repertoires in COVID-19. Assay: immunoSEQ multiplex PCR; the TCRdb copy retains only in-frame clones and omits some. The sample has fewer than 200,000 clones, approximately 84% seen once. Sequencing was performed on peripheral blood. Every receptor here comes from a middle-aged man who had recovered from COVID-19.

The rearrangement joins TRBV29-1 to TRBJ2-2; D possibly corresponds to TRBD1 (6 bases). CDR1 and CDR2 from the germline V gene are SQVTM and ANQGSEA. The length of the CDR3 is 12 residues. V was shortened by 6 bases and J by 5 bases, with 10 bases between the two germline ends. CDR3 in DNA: TGCAGCGTAGGGGACATGACCGGGGAGCTGTTTTTT. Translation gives CSVGDMTGELFF.

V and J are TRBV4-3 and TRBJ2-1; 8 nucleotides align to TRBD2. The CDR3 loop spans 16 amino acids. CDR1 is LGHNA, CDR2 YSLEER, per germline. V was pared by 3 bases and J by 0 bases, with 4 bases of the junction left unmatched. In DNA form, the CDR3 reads TGCGCCAGCAGCCATTATAGCGGGAACTCCTACAATGAGCAGTTCTTC. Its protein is CASSHYSGNSYNEQFF.

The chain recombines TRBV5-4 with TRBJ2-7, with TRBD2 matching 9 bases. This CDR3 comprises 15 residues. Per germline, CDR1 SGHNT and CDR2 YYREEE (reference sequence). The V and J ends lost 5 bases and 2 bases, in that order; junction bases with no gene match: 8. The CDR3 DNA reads TGTGCCAGCAGAAAGAGCGGGGGGCCCCCCTACGAGCAGTACTTC. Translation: CASRKSGGPPYEQYF.

The CDR3 DNA reads as TGTGCCAGCAACGGCAGACTTGCCACAGATACGCAGTATTTT. Amino acids: CASNGRLATDTQYF. The chain combines TRBV7-2 with TRBJ2-3, with no clear D. Germline lookup yields CDR1 SGHTA and CDR2 FQGNSA. V was shortened by 7 bases and J by 2 bases, with 13 bases between the two germline ends. The CDR3 length is 14 residues.

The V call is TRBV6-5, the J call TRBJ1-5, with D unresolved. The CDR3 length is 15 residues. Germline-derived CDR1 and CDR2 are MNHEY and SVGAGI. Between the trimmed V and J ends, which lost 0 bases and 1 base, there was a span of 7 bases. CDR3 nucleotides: TGTGCCAGCAGTTACTCCCCCAGGAGCAATCAGCCCCAGCATTTT. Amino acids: CASSYSPRSNQPQHF.

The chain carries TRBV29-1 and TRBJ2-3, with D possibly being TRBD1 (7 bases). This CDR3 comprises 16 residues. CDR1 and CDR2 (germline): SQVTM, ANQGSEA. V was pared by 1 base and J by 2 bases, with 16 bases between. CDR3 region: CSVEVEGAVPTDTQYF. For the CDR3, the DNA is TGCAGCGTTGAAGTGGAGGGGGCGGTTCCCACAGATACGCAGTATTTT.

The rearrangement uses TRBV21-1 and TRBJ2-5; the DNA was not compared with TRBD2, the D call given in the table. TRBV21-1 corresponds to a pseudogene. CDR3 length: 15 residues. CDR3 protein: CASSKETTGMETQYF. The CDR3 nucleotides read TGTGCCAGCAGCAAAGAAACTACGGGAATGGAGACCCAGTACTTC.

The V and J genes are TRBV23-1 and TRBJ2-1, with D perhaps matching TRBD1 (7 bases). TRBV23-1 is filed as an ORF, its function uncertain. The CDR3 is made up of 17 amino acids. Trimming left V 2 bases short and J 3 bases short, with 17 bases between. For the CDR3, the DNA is TGCGCCAGCAGTCAAGGCGGGACAGCCGGTTGCTACAATGAGCAGTTCTTC. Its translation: CASSQGGTAGCYNEQFF.

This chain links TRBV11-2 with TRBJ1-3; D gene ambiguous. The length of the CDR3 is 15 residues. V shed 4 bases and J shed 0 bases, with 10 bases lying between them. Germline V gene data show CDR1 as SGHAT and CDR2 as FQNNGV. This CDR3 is CASSSPQYSGNTIYF. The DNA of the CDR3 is TGTGCCAGCAGCTCTCCTCAGTACTCTGGAAACACCATATATTTT.

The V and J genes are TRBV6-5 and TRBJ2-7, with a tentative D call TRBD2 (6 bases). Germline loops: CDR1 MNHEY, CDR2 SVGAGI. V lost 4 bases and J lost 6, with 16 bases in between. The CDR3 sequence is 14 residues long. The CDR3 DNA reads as TGTGCCAGCAGTTCGGGGGAGCGGACGGCCGAGCAGTACTTC. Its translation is CASSSGERTAEQYF.

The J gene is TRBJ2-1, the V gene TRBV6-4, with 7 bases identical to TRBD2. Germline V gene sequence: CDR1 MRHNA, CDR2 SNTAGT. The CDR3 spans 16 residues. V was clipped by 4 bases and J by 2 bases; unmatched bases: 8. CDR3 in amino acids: CASSASAGFTYNEQFF. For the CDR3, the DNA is TGTGCCAGCAGTGCCTCAGCGGGATTTACCTACAATGAGCAGTTCTTC.

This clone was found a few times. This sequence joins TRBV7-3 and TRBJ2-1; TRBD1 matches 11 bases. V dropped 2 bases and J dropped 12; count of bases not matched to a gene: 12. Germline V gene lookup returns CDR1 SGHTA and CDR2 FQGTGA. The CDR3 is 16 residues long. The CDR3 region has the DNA TGTGCCAGCAGCTTATCTACCGGGACAGGGGGTGTACGGCAGTTCTTC. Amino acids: CASSLSTGTGGVRQFF.

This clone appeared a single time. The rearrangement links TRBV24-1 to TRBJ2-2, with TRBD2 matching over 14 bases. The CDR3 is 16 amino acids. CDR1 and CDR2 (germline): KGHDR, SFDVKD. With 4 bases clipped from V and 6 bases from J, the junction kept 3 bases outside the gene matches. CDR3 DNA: TGTGCCACCAGTGAACCGACTAGCGGGAGGGCCGGGGAGCTGTTTTTT. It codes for CATSEPTSGRAGELFF.

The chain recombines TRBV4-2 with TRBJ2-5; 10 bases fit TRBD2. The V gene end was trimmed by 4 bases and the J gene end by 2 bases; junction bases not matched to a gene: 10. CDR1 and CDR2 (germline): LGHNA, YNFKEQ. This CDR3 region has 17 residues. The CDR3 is CASSRGSLAGTQETQYF. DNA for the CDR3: TGTGCCAGCAGCCGAGGCTCACTAGCGGGAACGCAAGAGACCCAGTACTTC.

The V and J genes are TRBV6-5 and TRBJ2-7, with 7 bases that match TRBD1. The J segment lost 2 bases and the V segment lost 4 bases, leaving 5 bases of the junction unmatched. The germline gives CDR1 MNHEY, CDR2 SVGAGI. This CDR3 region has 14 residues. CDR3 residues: CASSLGTDTYEQYF. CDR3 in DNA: TGTGCCAGCAGTTTGGGGACAGATACCTACGAGCAGTACTTC.

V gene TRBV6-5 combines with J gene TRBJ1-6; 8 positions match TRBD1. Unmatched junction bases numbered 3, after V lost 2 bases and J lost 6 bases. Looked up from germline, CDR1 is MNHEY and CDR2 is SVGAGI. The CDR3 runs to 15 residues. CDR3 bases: TGTGCCAGCAGTTACCTCGGACAGGGTAATTCACCCCTCCACTTT. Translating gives CASSYLGQGNSPLHF.

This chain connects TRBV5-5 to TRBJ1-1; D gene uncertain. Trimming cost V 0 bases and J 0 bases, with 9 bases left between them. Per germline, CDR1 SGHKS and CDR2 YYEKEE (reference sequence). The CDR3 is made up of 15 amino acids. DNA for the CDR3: TGTGCCAGCAGCTTGGCCCGACGGGTGAACACTGAAGCTTTCTTT. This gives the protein CASSLARRVNTEAFF. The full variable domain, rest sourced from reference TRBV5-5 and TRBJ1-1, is DAGVTQSPTHLIKTRGQQVTLRCSPISGHKSVSWYQQVLGQGPQFIFQYYEKEERGRGNFPDRFSARQFPNYSSELNVNALLLGDSALYLCASSLARRVNTEAFFGQGTRLTVV.